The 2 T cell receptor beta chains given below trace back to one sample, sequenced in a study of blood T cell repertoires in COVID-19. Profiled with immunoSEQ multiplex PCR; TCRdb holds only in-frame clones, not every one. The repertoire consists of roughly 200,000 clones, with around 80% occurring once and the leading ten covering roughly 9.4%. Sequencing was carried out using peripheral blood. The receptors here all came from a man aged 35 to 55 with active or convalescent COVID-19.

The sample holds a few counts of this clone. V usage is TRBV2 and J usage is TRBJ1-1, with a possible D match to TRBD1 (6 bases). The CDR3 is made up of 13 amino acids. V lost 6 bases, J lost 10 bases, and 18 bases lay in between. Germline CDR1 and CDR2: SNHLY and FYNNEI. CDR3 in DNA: TGTGCCAGCAGGGATTCAGGGGTGGGTTTAGCTTTCTTT. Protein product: CASRDSGVGLAFF.

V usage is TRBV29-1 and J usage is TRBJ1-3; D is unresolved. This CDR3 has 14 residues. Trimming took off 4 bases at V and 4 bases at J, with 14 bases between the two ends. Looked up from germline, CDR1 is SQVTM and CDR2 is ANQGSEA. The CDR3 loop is CSVAAQAPGNTIYF. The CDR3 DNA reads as TGCAGCGTTGCAGCCCAGGCCCCGGGAAACACCATATATTTT.